The 8 T cell receptor beta chains in this list originate from one sample, sequenced in a study of regulatory dendritic cells for organ transplantation. Measured with immunoSEQ multiplex PCR; TCRdb has only the in-frame clones, and not every one. This repertoire shows around 30,000 clones, 82% found once; its top ten account for approximately 0.4%. The sample was naive CD8+ T cells from blood. Subset noted: CD45RA+ naive T cells. The receptors shown here come from a human donor in good health.

The genes are TRBV27 and TRBJ2-3; no clear D gene. V lost 6 bases and J lost 2, with 12 bases in between. The CDR3 consists of 14 residues. Germline V gene lookup returns CDR1 MNHEY and CDR2 SMNVEV (reference sequence). CDR3 DNA: TGTGCCAGCAGCCCGAGACTGATCACAGATACGCAGTATTTT. Its translation is CASSPRLITDTQYF.

The rearrangement joins TRBV7-2 to TRBJ2-7; 11 nucleotides agree with TRBD2. After removal of 3 bases from V and 3 bases from J, the junction contained 1 base not matched to a gene. There are 14 residues in the CDR3. Germline CDR1 reads SGHTA; CDR2 reads FQGNSA. CDR3 in amino acids: CASSFTSGGYEQYF. Here the CDR3 DNA reads TGTGCCAGCAGCTTTACTAGCGGGGGCTACGAGCAGTACTTC.

This rearrangement joins TRBV5-1 to TRBJ2-7, with TRBD2 identical over 8 bases. Germline CDR1 reads SGHRS; CDR2 reads YFSETQ. Trimming cost V 1 base and J 5 bases; bases outside gene matches: 14. The CDR3 loop spans 17 amino acids. CDR3 protein: CASSLTFAGGLGDEQYF. The DNA of the CDR3 is TGCGCCAGCAGCTTGACGTTTGCGGGGGGCCTTGGGGACGAGCAGTACTTC.

The chain joins TRBV6-5 to TRBJ1-2; 10 positions match TRBD1. With V trimmed by 2 bases and J by 3 bases, 3 bases remained unmatched. The germline V gene encodes CDR1 MNHEY and CDR2 SVGAGI. The CDR3 length is 15 residues. The CDR3 DNA is TGTGCCAGCAGTTACCAGACAGGGGGCTACTATGGCTACACCTTC. Its translation is CASSYQTGGYYGYTF.

In its sample, this clone was seen a few times. The chain is built from TRBV6-5 and TRBJ2-2; 7 bases map to TRBD1. The germline gives CDR1 MNHEY, CDR2 SVGAGI. The CDR3 loop spans 13 amino acids. Germline trimming cut 5 bases from V and 6 bases from J; bases unmatched to any gene: 3. The CDR3 sequence is CASSPGQAGELFF. The CDR3 DNA follows: TGTGCCAGCAGTCCTGGACAGGCCGGGGAGCTGTTTTTT.

The chain uses TRBV5-5 and TRBJ2-5; D is uncertain. The CDR3 is 16 amino acids. V was cut by 0 bases and J by 5 bases, with 17 bases left in between. Germline-derived CDR1 and CDR2 are SGHKS and YYEKEE (reference sequence). In DNA, the CDR3 is TGTGCCAGCAGCTTGGAATTTGGTTCAGTGCAGGAGACCCAGTACTTC. Translated, it gives CASSLEFGSVQETQYF.

The chain combines TRBV6-5 with TRBJ1-5; D is undetermined. CDR3 length equals 14 residues. The germline V and J ends were trimmed by 0 bases and 4 bases, with 7 bases remaining between them. Germline lookup yields CDR1 MNHEY and CDR2 SVGAGI. CDR3 sequence: CASSYSSVNQPQHF. The CDR3 nucleotides are TGTGCCAGCAGTTACTCGTCAGTAAATCAGCCCCAGCATTTT.

CDR3 sequence (DNA): TGTGCCAGCAGCGCCCCGGAGGGCTATGGCTACACCTTC. Protein product: CASSAPEGYGYTF. The rearrangement uses TRBV9 and TRBJ1-2; D uncertain. Germline V gene lookup returns CDR1 SGDLS and CDR2 YYNGEE. Trimming removed 3 bases from V and 4 bases from J, with 10 bases in between. CDR3 length: 13 residues.